The 15 T cell receptor beta chains in this list originate from one sample, sequenced in a study of cytomegalovirus exposure and HLA in healthy donors. PCR amplification relied on 60 Vbeta primers (plus 13 Jbeta primers). Sequencing used immunoSEQ multiplex PCR; TCRdb keeps in-frame clones, though not all of them. The sample has under 170,000 clones, roughly 83% seen once; the top ten hold 3.5% to 4.5%. The sequencing input was PBMCs. These receptors all stem from a human donor in good health.

The chain is built from TRBV15 and TRBJ1-4, with a tentative D call TRBD1 (6 bases). Trimming pared 8 bases from V and 4 bases from J, leaving 17 bases between. This CDR3 has 15 residues. Germline V gives CDR1 LNHNV, CDR2 YYDKDF (reference sequence). The CDR3 spells CATYRSTGRNEKLFF. CDR3 DNA sequence: TGTGCCACCTATAGGTCGACAGGACGTAATGAAAAACTGTTTTTT.

This chain uses TRBV14 with TRBJ1-1; D call uncertain. This CDR3 has 15 residues. Trimming cost V 4 bases and J 1 base, with 13 bases left between them. Germline CDR1 reads SGHDN; CDR2 reads FVKESK. The CDR3 DNA is TGTGCCAGCAGCCTTCTAAGATCGTCGAACACTGAAGCTTTCTTT. Residues: CASSLLRSSNTEAFF. The complete variable domain, with remaining parts taken from reference TRBV14 and TRBJ1-1, reads EAGVTQFPSHSVIEKGQTVTLRCDPISGHDNLYWYRRVMGKEIKFLLHFVKESKQDESGMPNNRFLAERTGGTYSTLKVQPAELEDSGVYFCASSLLRSSNTEAFFGQGTRLTVV.

The chain combines TRBV4-1 with TRBJ1-3, with no clear D. This CDR3 is 17 amino acids long. Germline V gives CDR1 MGHRA, CDR2 YSYEKL. Trimming removed 4 bases from V and 0 bases from J, with 16 bases in between. CDR3 bases: TGCGCCAGCAGCCGACTAATCATGGCACTCTCTGGAAACACCATATATTTT. Translated: CASSRLIMALSGNTIYF.

The CDR3 reads CASSMDSEAFF. CDR3 nucleotide sequence: TGTGCCAGTAGTATGGACAGCGAAGCTTTCTTT. V usage is TRBV19 and J usage is TRBJ1-1, with D perhaps TRBD1 (6 bases). The V end lost 3 bases, the J end lost 8 bases, and 7 bases lay between the germline ends. Germline-derived CDR1 and CDR2 are LNHDA and SQIVND (reference sequence). This CDR3 has 11 amino acids.

The V call is TRBV7-2, the J call TRBJ2-5, with D tentatively TRBD2 (5 bases). The end of the DNA aligns better with TRBJ2-7, so the J call may be wrong. The CDR3 is made up of 16 amino acids. Per the germline V gene, CDR1 is SGHTA and CDR2 is FQGNSA. CDR3 DNA sequence: TGTGCCAGCAGCGCCGATGCGAGGCTAGCCTCCTACGAGCAGTACTTC. Protein sequence: CASSADARLASYEQYF.

CDR3 DNA: TGTGCCAGCAGCTTAACTGGTAACAATGAGCAGTTCTTC. Translation: CASSLTGNNEQFF. The rearrangement joins TRBV6-5 to TRBJ2-1; D call uncertain. Per the germline V gene, CDR1 is MNHEY and CDR2 is SVGAGI. Trimming left V 6 bases short and J 5 bases short, with 11 bases between. The CDR3 spans 13 residues.

The chain combines TRBV4-3 with TRBJ2-3, with D perhaps TRBD2 (5 bases). Trimming removed 0 bases from V and 0 bases from J, with 13 bases in between. The germline V gene encodes CDR1 LGHNA and CDR2 YSLEER. CDR3 length: 17 amino acids. CDR3 sequence reads: CASSQDLGLSSTDTQYF. CDR3 nucleotides: TGCGCCAGCAGCCAAGACTTAGGACTTTCTAGCACAGATACGCAGTATTTT.

The chain has TRBV7-9 and TRBJ1-2; D remains ambiguous. V was shortened by 4 bases and J by 4 bases, with 10 bases between the two germline ends. The germline CDR1 and CDR2 sequences are SEHNR and FQNEAQ (reference sequence). The length of the CDR3 is 13 residues. The CDR3 reads CASSSSGIYGYTF. For the CDR3, the DNA is TGTGCCAGCAGCTCCTCGGGAATCTATGGCTACACCTTC.

This chain links TRBV27 with TRBJ2-7; perhaps TRBD1 as D (5 bases). V was clipped by 0 bases and J by 3 bases, with 9 bases between them. The length of the CDR3 is 14 residues. Germline V gives CDR1 MNHEY, CDR2 SMNVEV (reference sequence). This CDR3 is CASSLSMTDYEQYF. DNA of the CDR3: TGTGCCAGCAGTTTATCAATGACAGACTACGAGCAGTACTTC.

The chain combines TRBV10-1 with TRBJ2-7; D not certain. The germline V and J ends were trimmed by 4 bases and 2 bases, with 9 bases remaining between them. Germline V lookup: CDR1 WNHNN, CDR2 SYGVQD (reference sequence). The CDR3 contains 13 residues. In DNA, the CDR3 is TGCGCCAGCAGTGTAGAGGTTACCTACGAGCAGTACTTC. It translates to CASSVEVTYEQYF.

The rearrangement joins TRBV19 to TRBJ1-1, with D unresolved. There are 15 residues in the CDR3. V lost 4 bases, J lost 0 bases, and 12 bases lay in between. In germline, CDR1 is LNHDA, CDR2 SQIVND (reference sequence). The CDR3 sequence: CASSSGLSLNTEAFF. As DNA, the CDR3 is TGTGCCAGTAGTAGTGGGCTGTCCTTGAACACTGAAGCTTTCTTT.

This chain links TRBV5-5 with TRBJ1-1; 8 bases map to TRBD1. V dropped 4 bases and J dropped 7; count of bases not matched to a gene: 9. The germline V gene encodes CDR1 SGHKS and CDR2 YYEKEE (reference sequence). This CDR3 comprises 14 residues. The DNA for the CDR3 is TGTGCCAGCAGCGTAATCTCAGGGGGCGATGAAGCTTTCTTT. Its translation: CASSVISGGDEAFF.

The chain recombines TRBV19 with TRBJ1-5; no reliable D call. V was trimmed by 7 bases and J by 3 bases, leaving 10 bases between them. Germline V lookup: CDR1 LNHDA, CDR2 SQIVND (reference sequence). The CDR3 spans 13 residues. CDR3 in amino acids: CASTFSDNQPQHF. The CDR3 DNA follows: TGTGCCAGTACCTTCAGCGACAATCAGCCCCAGCATTTT. The complete variable domain, with remaining parts taken from reference TRBV19 and TRBJ1-5, reads DGGITQSPKYLFRKEGQNVTLSCEQNLNHDAMYWYRQDPGQGLRLIYYSQIVNDFQKGDIAEGYSVSREKKESFPLTVTSAQKNPTAFYLCASTFSDNQPQHFGDGTRLSIL.

The V call is TRBV5-6, the J call TRBJ2-7; D is uncertain. The CDR3 runs 13 residues. Trimming took 0 bases from V and 1 from J, leaving 5 bases between them. Germline V gene lookup returns CDR1 SGHDT and CDR2 YYEEEE. The DNA for the CDR3 is TGTGCCAGCAGCTTGGGAGAGTCCTACGAGCAGTACTTC. Protein product: CASSLGESYEQYF.

The chain recombines TRBV5-6 with TRBJ2-1, with D uncertain. V lost 2 bases to trimming and J lost 15 bases, with 12 bases between them. Germline CDR1 is SGHDT and CDR2 is YYEEEE. This CDR3 is 11 amino acids long. CDR3 sequence: CASSLLQQTFF. The CDR3 bases are TGTGCCAGCAGCTTATTACAACAAACGTTCTTC. Based on the CDR3 plus reference TRBV5-6 and TRBJ2-1, the full variable domain is DAGVTQSPTHLIKTRGQQVTLRCSPKSGHDTVSWYQQALGQGPQFIFQYYEEEERQRGNFPDRFSGHQFPNYSSELNVNALLLGDSALYLCASSLLQQTFFGPGTRLTVL.